These 8 T cell receptor beta chains were sequenced from one sample in a study of T cell repertoires in cytomegalovirus infection. From the reads, TCRdb called clonotypes with MiXCR, one entry per CDR3 protein. This table holds roughly 200,000 distinct CDR3 sequences, roughly 15% found once. The sample taken for sequencing was CD8+ T cells from PBMCs. The receptors shown here come from a human donor in good health (CMV status not recorded). Some clones in this sample may be carry-over from other donors' samples.

This clonotype has a handful of counts. The chain recombines TRBV6-5 with TRBJ2-1; 7 bases agree with TRBD1. There are 15 residues in the CDR3. V gave up 6 bases and J gave up 0 bases; unmatched junction bases: 5. Germline V gene sequence: CDR1 MNHEY, CDR2 SVGAGI. The CDR3 protein is CASSPRQGSYNEQFF. In DNA, the CDR3 is TGTGCCAGCAGCCCCCGACAGGGCTCCTACAATGAGCAGTTCTTC.

This sequence joins TRBV2 and TRBJ2-7; possible D gene TRBD2, 6 bases. The CDR3 length is 15 residues. Trimming took 6 bases from V and 5 from J, leaving 20 bases between them. CDR1 is SNHLY and CDR2 is FYNNEI in the germline V gene. CDR3: CASRDRDGGTNEQYF. CDR3 DNA sequence: TGTGCCAGCAGGGATCGGGACGGAGGGACCAACGAGCAGTACTTC.

The sample holds a few counts of this clonotype. V is TRBV12-3 or TRBV12-4 and J is TRBJ2-3, with D possibly being TRBD2 (5 bases). The CDR3 loop spans 12 amino acids. Between the trimmed V and J ends, which lost 7 bases and 6 bases, there was a span of 11 bases. As DNA, the CDR3 is TGTGCCAGCACCGAGGGTGGGGATACGCAGTATTTT. Its translation is CASTEGGDTQYF.

Of note for this clonotype: Germline and junction disagree at one end, which may indicate a read error. V usage is TRBV10-2 and J usage is TRBJ2-5; no firm D call. CDR3 length: 12 amino acids. CDR1 WSHSY and CDR2 SAAADI come from the germline V gene. CDR3 in DNA: TGCGCCAGCAACCAAGACCAAGAGACCCAGTACTTT. As protein: CASNQDQETQYF.

J is TRBJ2-5 and V is TRBV6-2 or TRBV6-3, with D tentatively TRBD1 (5 bases). CDR1 is MNHEY and CDR2 is SVGEGT in the germline V gene. The CDR3 contains 14 residues. Trimming stripped 6 bases from V and 5 bases from J, with 16 bases between. The DNA for the CDR3 is TGTGCCAGCAGAACTCAGGGTATCAGGGAGACCCAGTACTTC. Its protein product is CASRTQGIRETQYF.

In this sample, this clonotype turned up a few times. V gene TRBV7-6 combines with J gene TRBJ2-1, with no clear D. Germline-derived CDR1 and CDR2 are SGHVS and FNYEAQ. There are 14 residues in the CDR3. V was pared by 5 bases and J by 8 bases, with 16 bases between. This CDR3 reads CASSLSRQTDEQFF. DNA for the CDR3: TGTGCCAGCAGCCTCAGCAGGCAGACCGATGAGCAGTTCTTC.

This clonotype was seen a few times. The junction departs from germline at one end; a sequencing error may be responsible. The chain has TRBV12-3 or TRBV12-4 and TRBJ2-1, with a possible D match to TRBD2 (7 bases). The CDR3 contains 15 residues. The CDR3 DNA reads TGTGCCAGCAGTACCTCGGGGGGCTACTACAGTGAGCAGTTCTTC. Its translation is CASSTSGGYYSEQFF.

This clonotype was detected a few times. The CDR3 coding sequence is TGTGCCAGCAGTTTATATAGGACAGGGGACACTGAAGCTTTCTTT. Translating gives CASSLYRTGDTEAFF. The J gene is TRBJ1-1, the V gene TRBV28; 9 bases align to TRBD1. Germline assignment: CDR1 MDHEN and CDR2 SYDVKM. The CDR3 has 15 amino acids. The trim removed 1 base at V and 3 bases at J, leaving 3 bases unmatched.